The source of this TCR beta chain is a study of beta chain features in type 1 diabetes. Whole-study results and caveats: Junctions at VDJ sites from type 1 diabetes patients had fewer insertions and more deletions. Any HLA effect on TCRB rearrangement was left unresolved by small sub-analyses. Cells with high TCR expression could be over-represented when cDNA is sequenced. Type 1 diabetes patients showed a moderate but significant shortening of TCRB CDR3s in all four CD4+ subsets. Comparison showed that naive, central memory and Treg TCRB repertoires appeared more similar among patients than among healthy donors.

Expressed TCRB transcripts got sequenced, as all isolated RNA was reverse transcribed. This table comes from immunoSEQ multiplex PCR, and its TCRdb copy is limited to in-frame clones, with some not included. Of 280,000 or so clones in the sample, 15% were seen once. Germline CDR1 and CDR2: SQVTM and ANQGSEA. The CDR3 loop spans 14 amino acids. This clone was seen a handful of times. Its matching antigen is unknown. Sample: naive CD4+ T cells from blood. The receptor was derived from a man younger than 35 with type 1 diabetes. V is TRBV29-1 and J is TRBJ2-5; a weak D match, TRBD1 (6 bases). The DNA end lines up better with TRBJ2-7; the J call may be wrong. CDR3 protein: CSVKIGGNSYEQYF. DNA of the CDR3: TGCAGCGTTAAGATAGGGGGTAACTCCTACGAGCAGTACTTC.